This T cell receptor (beta chain) was sequenced during a study of CXCR3-negative and CXCR3-positive naive CD8 T cells. Study-wide results and limits: Naive CXCR3-positive cells had TRB CDR3s more hydrophobic than those of CXCR3-negative naive cells. It was found that naive subsets had comparable surface CD5, and TCR strength was inferred from TRB CDR3 properties.

Germline-derived CDR1 and CDR2 are MNHEY and SVGEGT. The CDR3 runs 11 residues. With regard to this clonotype: The antigen remains unidentified.

Through 5' RACE with UMI labels, the TRB cDNA libraries were prepared. TCRdb re-called the 5' RACE reads and gives one entry per CDR3 protein, without DNA. This repertoire includes 50,000 to 60,000 distinct CDR3 sequences. The study sorted every CD8+ T cell subset in triplicate at 310,000 or so cells each. The sequence came from a human donor in good health. Some clones in this sample may be carry-over from other donors' samples. Input material: naive CXCR3- CD8+ T cells from blood. Stated subset: CD45RO-CCR7+CD27+CD95- naive CD8+ T cells lacking CXCR3 (TNR3-). The chain is built from TRBV6-2 or TRBV6-3 and TRBJ2-1. CDR3 sequence reads: CASSYQAEQFF.